This TCR beta chain was observed in a study of T cell repertoires in cytomegalovirus infection. Across the study: It was the public TCR beta signatures that indicated both CMV infection and matching HLA type. Study results and caveats: Identification of carriers of CMV plus the relevant HLA was performed using cumulative public TCR beta family frequency. The ex vivo response showed dominance by HLA-C-restricted CMV-specific TCR beta clonotypes.

TCRdb re-derived calls from the reads in MiXCR, one entry per CDR3 protein. The repertoire consists of some 150,000 distinct CDR3 sequences, with around 20% occurring once and the leading ten covering over 9.5%. Deletions cut 5 bases from V and 7 bases from J, with 14 bases between. Per the germline V gene, CDR1 is SQVTM and CDR2 is ANQGSEA. The CDR3 has 12 residues. About this clonotype: Antigen specificity is unknown.

The V gene is TRBV29-1, the J gene TRBJ1-1; D is undetermined. The sample was PBMCs. This TCR came from a human donor in good health (CMV status not recorded). Some clones in this sample may be carry-over from other donors' samples. CDR3 DNA: TGCAGCGTTTCTGGTGAATCGTTTGAAGCTTTCTTT. Its protein product is CSVSGESFEAFF.